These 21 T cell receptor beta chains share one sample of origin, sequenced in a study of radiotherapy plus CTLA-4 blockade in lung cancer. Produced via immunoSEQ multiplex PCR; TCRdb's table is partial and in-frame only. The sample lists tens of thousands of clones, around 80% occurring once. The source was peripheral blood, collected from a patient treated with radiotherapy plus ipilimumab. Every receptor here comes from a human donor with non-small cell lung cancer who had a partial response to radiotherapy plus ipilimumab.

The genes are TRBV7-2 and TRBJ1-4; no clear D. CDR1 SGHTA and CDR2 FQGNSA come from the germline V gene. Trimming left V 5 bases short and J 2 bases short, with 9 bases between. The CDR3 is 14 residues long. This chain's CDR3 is CASSVLTTNEKLFF. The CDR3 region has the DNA TGTGCCAGCAGCGTACTTACGACTAATGAAAAACTGTTTTTT. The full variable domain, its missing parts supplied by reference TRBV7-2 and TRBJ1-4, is GAGVSQSPSNKVTEKGKDVELRCDPISGHTALYWYRQSLGQGLEFLIYFQGNSAPDKSGLPSDRFSAERTGGSVSTLTIQRTQQEDSAVYLCASSVLTTNEKLFFGSGTQLSVL.

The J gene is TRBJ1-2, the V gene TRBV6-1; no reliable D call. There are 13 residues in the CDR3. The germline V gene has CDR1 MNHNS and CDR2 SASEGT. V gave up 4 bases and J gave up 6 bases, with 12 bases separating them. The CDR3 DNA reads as TGTGCCAGCAGTGCAACGAGGTTGGATGGCTACACCTTC. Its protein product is CASSATRLDGYTF.

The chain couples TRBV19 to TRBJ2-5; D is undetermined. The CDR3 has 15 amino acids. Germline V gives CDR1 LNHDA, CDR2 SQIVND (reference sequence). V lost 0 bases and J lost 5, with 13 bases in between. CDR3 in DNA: TGTGCCAGTAGTATAGATCCAGGCCGACCGGAGACCCAGTACTTC. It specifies CASSIDPGRPETQYF.

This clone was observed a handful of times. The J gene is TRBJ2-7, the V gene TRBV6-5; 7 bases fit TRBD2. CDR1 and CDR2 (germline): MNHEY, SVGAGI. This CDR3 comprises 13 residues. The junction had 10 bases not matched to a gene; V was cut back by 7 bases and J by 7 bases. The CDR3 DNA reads TGTGCCAGCAACGGGGGGATCTCGGGAGAGCAGTACTTC. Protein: CASNGGISGEQYF.

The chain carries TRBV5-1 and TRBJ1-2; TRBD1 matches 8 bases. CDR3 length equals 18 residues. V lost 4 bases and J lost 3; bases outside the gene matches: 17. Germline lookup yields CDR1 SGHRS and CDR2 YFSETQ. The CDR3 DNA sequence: TGCGCCAGCAGCACGGGAACGAACGACAGGGGAGGAGACTATGGCTACACCTTC. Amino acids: CASSTGTNDRGGDYGYTF. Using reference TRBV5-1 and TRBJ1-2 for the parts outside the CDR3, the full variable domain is KAGVTQTPRYLIKTRGQQVTLSCSPISGHRSVSWYQQTPGQGLQFLFEYFSETQRNKGNFPGRFSGRQFSNSRSEMNVSTLELGDSALYLCASSTGTNDRGGDYGYTFGSGTRLTVV.

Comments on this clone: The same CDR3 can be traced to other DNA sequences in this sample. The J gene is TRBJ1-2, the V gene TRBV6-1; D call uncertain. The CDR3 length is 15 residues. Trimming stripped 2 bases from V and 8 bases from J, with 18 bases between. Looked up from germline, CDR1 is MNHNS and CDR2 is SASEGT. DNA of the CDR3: TGTGCCAGCAGTGAAAAGCCCGACATTTCCCGGGGCTACACCTTC. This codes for CASSEKPDISRGYTF.

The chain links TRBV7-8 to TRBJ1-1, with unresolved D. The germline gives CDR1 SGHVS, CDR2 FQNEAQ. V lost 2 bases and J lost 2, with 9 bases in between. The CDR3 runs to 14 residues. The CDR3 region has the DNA TGTGCCAGCAGCTTACGTGAGAGCAACACTGAAGCTTTCTTT. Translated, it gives CASSLRESNTEAFF. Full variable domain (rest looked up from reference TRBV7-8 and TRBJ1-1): GAGVSQSPRYKVAKRGQDVALRCDPISGHVSLFWYQQALGQGPEFLTYFQNEAQLDKSGLPSDRFFAERPEGSVSTLKIQRTQQEDSAVYLCASSLRESNTEAFFGQGTRLTVV.

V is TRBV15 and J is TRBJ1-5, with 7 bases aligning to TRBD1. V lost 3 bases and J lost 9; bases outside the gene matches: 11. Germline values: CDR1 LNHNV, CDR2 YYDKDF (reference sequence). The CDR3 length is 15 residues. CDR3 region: CATSRRGQLGLPQHF. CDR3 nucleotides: TGTGCCACCAGCAGGAGGGGACAGTTGGGTTTGCCCCAGCATTTT.

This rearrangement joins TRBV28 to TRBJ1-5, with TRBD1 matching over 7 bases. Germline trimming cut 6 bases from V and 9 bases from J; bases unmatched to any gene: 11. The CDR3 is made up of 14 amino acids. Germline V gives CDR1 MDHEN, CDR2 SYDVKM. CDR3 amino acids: CASSLPGQRLPQHF. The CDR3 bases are TGTGCCAGCAGCTTGCCGGGACAGAGGCTGCCCCAGCATTTT.

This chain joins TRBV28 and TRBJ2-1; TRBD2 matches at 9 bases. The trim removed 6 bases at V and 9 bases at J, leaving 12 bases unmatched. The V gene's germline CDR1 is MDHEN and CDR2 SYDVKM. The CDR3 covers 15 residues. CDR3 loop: CASRFTSGPLGEQFF. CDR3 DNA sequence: TGTGCCAGCAGGTTCACTAGCGGGCCCTTGGGTGAGCAGTTCTTC.

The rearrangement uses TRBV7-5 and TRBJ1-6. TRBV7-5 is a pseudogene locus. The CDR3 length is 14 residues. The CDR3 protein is CVRSLGLKDPLLHF. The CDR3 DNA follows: TGTGTCAGAAGCTTAGGACTAAAAGATCCTCTCCTCCACTTT.

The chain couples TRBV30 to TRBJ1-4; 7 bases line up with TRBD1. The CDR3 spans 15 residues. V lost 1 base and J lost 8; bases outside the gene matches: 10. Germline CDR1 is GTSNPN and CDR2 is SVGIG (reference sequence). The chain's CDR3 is CAWSGPGTALEKLFF. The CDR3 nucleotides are TGTGCCTGGAGTGGACCCGGGACAGCCCTGGAAAAACTGTTTTTT.

The chain's CDR3 is CASSPAGAGGNTGELFF. The CDR3 DNA reads as TGCGCCAGCAGCCCTGCGGGGGCGGGGGGGAACACCGGGGAGCTGTTTTTT. The chain recombines TRBV4-1 with TRBJ2-2, with TRBD2 matching over 8 bases. This CDR3 region has 17 residues. CDR1 is MGHRA and CDR2 is YSYEKL in the germline V gene. The J segment lost 1 base and the V segment lost 4 bases, leaving 8 bases of the junction unmatched.

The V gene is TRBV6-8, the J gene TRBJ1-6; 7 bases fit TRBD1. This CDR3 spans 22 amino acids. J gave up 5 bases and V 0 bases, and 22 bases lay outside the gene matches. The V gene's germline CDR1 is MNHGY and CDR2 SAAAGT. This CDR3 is CASSYSAASGGNGYKDNSPLHF. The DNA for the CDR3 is TGTGCCAGCAGTTACTCCGCCGCATCAGGGGGAAACGGATATAAGGATAATTCACCCCTCCACTTT.

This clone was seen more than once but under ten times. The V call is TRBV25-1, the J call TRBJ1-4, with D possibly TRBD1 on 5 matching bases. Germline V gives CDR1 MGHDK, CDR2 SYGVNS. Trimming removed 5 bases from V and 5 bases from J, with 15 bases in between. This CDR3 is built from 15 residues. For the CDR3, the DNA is TGTGCCAGCAGTCACTACCGGGAGGGGAATGAAAAACTGTTTTTT. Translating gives CASSHYREGNEKLFF.

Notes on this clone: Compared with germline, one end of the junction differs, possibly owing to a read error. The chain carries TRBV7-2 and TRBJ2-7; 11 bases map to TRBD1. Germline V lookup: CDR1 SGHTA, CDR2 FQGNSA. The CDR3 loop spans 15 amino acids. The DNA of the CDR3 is TGTGCCAGCAGTTTAGTAGGACAGGGGGCGTACGAGCAGTACTTC. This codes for CASSLVGQGAYEQYF.

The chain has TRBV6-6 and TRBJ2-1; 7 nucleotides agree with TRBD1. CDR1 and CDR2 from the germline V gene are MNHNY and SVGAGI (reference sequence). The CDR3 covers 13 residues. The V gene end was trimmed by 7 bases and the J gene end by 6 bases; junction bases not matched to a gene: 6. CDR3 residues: CASTQKGANEQFF. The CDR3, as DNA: TGTGCCAGCACCCAAAAGGGGGCCAATGAGCAGTTCTTC.

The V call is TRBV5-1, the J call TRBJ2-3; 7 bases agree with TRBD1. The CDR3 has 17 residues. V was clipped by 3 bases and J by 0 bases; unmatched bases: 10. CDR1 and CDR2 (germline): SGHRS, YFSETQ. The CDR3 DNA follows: TGCGCCAGCAGCTCCTACCGACAGGGCGGGAGCACAGATACGCAGTATTTT. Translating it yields CASSSYRQGGSTDTQYF. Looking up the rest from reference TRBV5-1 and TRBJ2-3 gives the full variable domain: KAGVTQTPRYLIKTRGQQVTLSCSPISGHRSVSWYQQTPGQGLQFLFEYFSETQRNKGNFPGRFSGRQFSNSRSEMNVSTLELGDSALYLCASSSYRQGGSTDTQYFGPGTRLTVL.

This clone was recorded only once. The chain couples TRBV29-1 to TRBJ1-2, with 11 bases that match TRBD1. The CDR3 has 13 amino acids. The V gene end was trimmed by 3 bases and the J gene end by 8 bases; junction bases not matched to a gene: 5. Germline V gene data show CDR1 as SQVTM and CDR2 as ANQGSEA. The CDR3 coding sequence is TGCAGCGTTGAGGGGGGGACAGGGGGAGGCTACACCTTC. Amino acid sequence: CSVEGGTGGGYTF.

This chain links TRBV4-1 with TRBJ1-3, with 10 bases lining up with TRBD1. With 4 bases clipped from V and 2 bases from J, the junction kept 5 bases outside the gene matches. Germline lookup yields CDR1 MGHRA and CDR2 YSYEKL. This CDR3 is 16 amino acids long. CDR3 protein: CASSPRQGATGNTIYF. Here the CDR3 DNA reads TGCGCCAGCAGCCCACGACAGGGGGCAACTGGAAACACCATATATTTT.

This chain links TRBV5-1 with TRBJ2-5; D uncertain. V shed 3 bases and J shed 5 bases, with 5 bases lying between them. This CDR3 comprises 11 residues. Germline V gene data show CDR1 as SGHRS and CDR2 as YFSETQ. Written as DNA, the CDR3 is TGCGCCAGCAGCTCCAGGGAGACCCAGTACTTC. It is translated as CASSSRETQYF. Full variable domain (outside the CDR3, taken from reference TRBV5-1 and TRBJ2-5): KAGVTQTPRYLIKTRGQQVTLSCSPISGHRSVSWYQQTPGQGLQFLFEYFSETQRNKGNFPGRFSGRQFSNSRSEMNVSTLELGDSALYLCASSSRETQYFGPGTRLLVL.